These T cell receptor beta chains were read from a single sample in a study of early T cells in non-severe SARS-CoV-2 infection. TCRdb used MiXCR to reprocess the 5' RACE reads, holding one entry per CDR3 protein. The sample includes around 68,000 distinct CDR3 sequences, over 9.5% seen only once; the top ten take over 1.1%. The input for sequencing was whole blood, taken at baseline. These receptor sequences come from an adult who was a healthcare worker with PCR-confirmed SARS-CoV-2 infection or an uninfected control (not recorded which). Each CDR3 is given with its conserved first and last residue.

TRBJ2-7 | TRBV5-1 | CASSLEAQTYEQYF
TRBJ2-3 | TRBV7-6 | CASSEDRNTQYF
TRBJ1-5 | TRBV19 | CASSSDSFSNQPQHF
TRBJ2-2 | TRBV7-9 | CASSSTVLRTGELFF
TRBJ1-2 | TRBV12-3/TRBV12-4 | CASSSDTYYGYTF
TRBJ1-1 | TRBV18 | CASPNPGRYAEAFF
TRBJ2-5 | TRBV12-3/TRBV12-4 | CASNPTGYQETQYF
TRBJ2-3 | TRBV4-2 | CASSQVIAVGGTDTQYF
TRBJ2-1 | TRBV6-6 | CASSSLGEQFF
TRBJ2-3 | TRBV20-1 | CSANPLSSGDSVTQYF
TRBJ2-1 | TRBV20-1 | CSARPPSSGSVYYEQFF
TRBJ2-7 | TRBV6-6 | CASRDYEQYF
TRBJ2-1 | TRBV10-3 | CAISGGAHEQFF
TRBJ2-1 | TRBV5-6 | CASNPLGLAGDSYNEQFF
TRBJ2-1 | TRBV5-4 | CASSPPGQGYNEQFF
TRBJ2-7 | TRBV2 | CASRRDRGYEQYF
TRBJ1-3 | TRBV28 | CASSFEVTGNTIYF
TRBJ1-4 | TRBV20-1 | CSARILGDEKLFF
TRBJ1-2 | TRBV7-2 | CASSSDVYGYGYTF
TRBJ1-1 | TRBV20-1 | CSAGETTVTEAFF
TRBJ1-5 | TRBV7-2 | CASSSRGRGENQPQHF
TRBJ2-7 | TRBV19 | CASTERRGYEQYF
TRBJ1-6 | TRBV7-8 | CASSLGVNSPLHF
TRBJ1-5 | TRBV28 | CASSRGGEPQHF
TRBJ2-7 | TRBV30 | CAWSWGQGTYEQYF
TRBJ2-7 | TRBV4-3 | CASSQGWTVGSYEQYF
TRBJ2-7 | TRBV20-1 | CSAPTGHSYEQYF
TRBJ1-2 | TRBV27 | CASSPGTGYYGYTF
TRBJ1-3 | TRBV2 | CASLVAQGHLPSGNTIYF
TRBJ2-1 | TRBV6-4 | CASSPGTGENEQFF
TRBJ1-1 | TRBV27 | CASSRGDLYTEAFF
TRBJ1-2 | TRBV4-1 | CASSQSLGADYGYTF
TRBJ1-2 | TRBV19 | CASSRQAYGYTF
TRBJ2-3 | TRBV20-1 | CSPRQGTDTQYF
TRBJ1-1 | TRBV29-1 | CSVVRTEAFF
TRBJ2-1 | TRBV5-4 | CASSLEAKQFF
TRBJ1-4 | TRBV5-1 | CASSVAYGEKLFF
TRBJ2-1 | TRBV6-2/TRBV6-3 | CASSRHSRGQGYNEQFF
TRBJ2-1 | TRBV6-5 | CASSYSSSGRANEQFF
TRBJ1-3 | TRBV10-3 | CAIRGSGAGNTIYF
TRBJ2-1 | TRBV12-3/TRBV12-4 | CASSQSSYNEQFF
TRBJ1-1 | TRBV5-1 | CASSLYGGENTEAFF
TRBJ2-2 | TRBV28 | CASKLAGGPRTGELFF
TRBJ2-7 | TRBV28 | CASSLPRKGIEQYF
TRBJ2-5 | TRBV4-1 | CASSQGQGVETQYF
TRBJ2-3 | TRBV4-2 | CASSRRGTSGGKTDTQYF
TRBJ2-1 | TRBV28 | CASSLWRQGQAYNEQFF
TRBJ2-7 | TRBV18 | CASSPRERTPHEQYF
TRBJ2-7 | TRBV12-3/TRBV12-4 | CASSTLGGPYEQYF
TRBJ2-1 | TRBV11-2 | CASSFGPARQGGENEQFF
TRBJ1-3 | TRBV29-1 | CSVGTGSGNTIYF
TRBJ1-1 | TRBV20-1 | CSAKRRTGQNTEAFF
TRBJ2-1 | TRBV7-2 | CASSLEGISYNEQFF
TRBJ2-7 | TRBV14 | CASSPWDREYEQYF
TRBJ2-5 | TRBV12-3/TRBV12-4 | CASTEGTSQETQYF
TRBJ2-1 | TRBV6-2/TRBV6-3 | CASTRLAGNEQFF
TRBJ1-5 | TRBV4-3 | CASSQDLGSQPQHF
TRBJ2-5 | TRBV24-1 | CATSGTGEETQYF
TRBJ2-2 | TRBV5-6 | CASSLRGAPTGELFF